The T cell receptor beta chain under discussion was sequenced for a study of T-cell reconstitution after alpha-beta-depleted transplantation in children. Study-wide results and caveats: Roughly two months post-transplant, alpha-beta T cells reportedly originated from several hundred graft clones that had expanded. At one year after transplant, newly produced T cells mostly accounted for T-cell counts and diversity. For some patients, TCRbeta diversity was high at day 60 because of recipient T cells and thymic progenitors that survived.

This clonotype has at least ten counts. The antigen is undetermined. Unique molecular identifiers were built into the TCRbeta library. One entry per CDR3 protein results from TCRdb running MiXCR on the PCR reads. The data hold around 450,000 distinct CDR3 sequences, with 8% to 11% observed a single time. The CDR3 covers 15 residues. Germline CDR1 and CDR2: MNHEY and SVGAGI. The J segment lost 7 bases and the V segment lost 2 bases, leaving 2 bases of the junction unmatched. Sequencing was performed on PBMCs, taken before TCRalphabeta/CD19-depleted stem cell transplant. This receptor was taken from a child aged 2 to 15 with inherited bone marrow failure, due to receive a stem cell transplant. The J gene is TRBJ2-1, the V gene TRBV6-5, with 13 bases identical to TRBD2. DNA for the CDR3: TGTGCCAGCAGTTACGGGGGACTAGCGGGAAATGAGCAGTTCTTC. This translates into CASSYGGLAGNEQFF.